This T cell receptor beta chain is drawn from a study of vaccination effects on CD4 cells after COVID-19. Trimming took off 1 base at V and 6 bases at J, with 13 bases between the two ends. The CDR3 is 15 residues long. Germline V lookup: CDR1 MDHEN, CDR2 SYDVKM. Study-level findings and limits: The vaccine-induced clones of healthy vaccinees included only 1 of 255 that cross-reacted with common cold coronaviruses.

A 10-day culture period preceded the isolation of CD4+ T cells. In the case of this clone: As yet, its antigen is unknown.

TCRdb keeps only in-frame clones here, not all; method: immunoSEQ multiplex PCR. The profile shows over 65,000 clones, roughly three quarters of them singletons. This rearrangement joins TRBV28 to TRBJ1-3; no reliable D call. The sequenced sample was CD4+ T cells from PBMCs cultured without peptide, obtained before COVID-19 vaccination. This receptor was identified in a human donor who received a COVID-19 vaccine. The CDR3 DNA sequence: TGTGCCAGCAGTTTATTTCAGCTACCCCCAAACACCATATATTTT. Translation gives CASSLFQLPPNTIYF.